The 29 T cell receptor beta chains in this list originate from one sample, sequenced in a study of PD-1 blockade in classical Hodgkin lymphoma. The assay was immunoSEQ multiplex PCR, and TCRdb's table has in-frame clones only and misses some. The sample carries around 28,000 clones, 86% recorded once. Time point specified: cycle 4 day 1 (C4D1), after five to seven weeks of nivolumab. There was relapse after autologous stem cell transplantation in every patient, and there was variation in brentuximab vedotin exposure. Magnetic negative selection was used to purify CD4+ T cells from PBMCs that had been thawed. This sample comprised CD4+ T cells from blood, obtained before the fourth cycle of nivolumab. These receptors all come from a human donor with classical Hodgkin lymphoma.

The chain has TRBV19 and TRBJ2-7, with a tentative D call TRBD1 (5 bases). The CDR3 covers 11 residues. Trimming left V 6 bases short and J 5 bases short, with 8 bases between. The germline gives CDR1 LNHDA, CDR2 SQIVND (reference sequence). This chain's CDR3 is CASRQGDEQYF. CDR3 coding DNA: TGTGCCAGTAGGCAGGGCGACGAGCAGTACTTC.

The CDR3 here is CASSLSRQGGEKLFF. CDR3 sequence (DNA): TGTGCCAGCAGTTTATCCCGACAGGGAGGAGAAAAACTGTTTTTT. The chain is built from TRBV27 and TRBJ1-4, with TRBD1 identical over 7 bases. This CDR3 is built from 15 residues. Germline assignment: CDR1 MNHEY and CDR2 SMNVEV (reference sequence). The junction had 6 bases not matched to a gene; V was cut back by 0 bases and J by 8 bases.

The CDR3 nucleotides are TGTGCCAGCAGGGGGGTAAATGAAAAACTGTTTTTT. Translation: CASRGVNEKLFF. This chain connects TRBV28 to TRBJ1-4; possible D gene TRBD1, 5 bases. Trimming cost V 6 bases and J 5 bases, with 7 bases left between them. The germline V gene has CDR1 MDHEN and CDR2 SYDVKM. CDR3 length: 12 residues. Supplemented by reference TRBV28 and TRBJ1-4, the full variable domain reads DVKVTQSSRYLVKRTGEKVFLECVQDMDHENMFWYRQDPGLGLRLIYFSYDVKMKEKGDIPEGYSVSREKKERFSLILESASTNQTSMYLCASRGVNEKLFFGSGTQLSVL.

CDR3 nucleotides: TGTGCCAGCAGCATCCGACTAGCGGTCCTCACAGATACGCAGTATTTT. This gives the protein CASSIRLAVLTDTQYF. This chain uses TRBV7-9 with TRBJ2-3; the match to TRBD2 covers 9 bases. V was pared by 5 bases and J by 2 bases, with 8 bases of the junction left unmatched. The CDR3 contains 16 residues. CDR1 is SEHNR, CDR2 FQNEAQ, per germline (reference sequence).

V usage is TRBV19 and J usage is TRBJ2-5; D not resolved. This CDR3 spans 13 amino acids. Germline V lookup: CDR1 LNHDA, CDR2 SQIVND (reference sequence). V was pared by 6 bases and J by 1 base, with 9 bases between. The CDR3 loop reads CASSTTSQETQYF. DNA for the CDR3: TGTGCCAGTAGCACCACATCCCAAGAGACCCAGTACTTC.

This clone was counted only a few times. The chain is built from TRBV29-1 and TRBJ2-3; D remains ambiguous. CDR1 and CDR2 from the germline V gene are SQVTM and ANQGSEA. V was pared by 7 bases and J by 0 bases, with 8 bases between. This CDR3 has 12 amino acids. DNA of the CDR3: TGCAGCGGTACAACTAGCACAGATACGCAGTATTTT. It encodes CSGTTSTDTQYF.

The chain has TRBV7-9 and TRBJ1-2; no clear D gene. The CDR3 consists of 15 residues. Germline V gene lookup returns CDR1 SEHNR and CDR2 FQNEAQ (reference sequence). The V gene lost 5 bases and the J gene lost 3 bases, with 16 bases spanning the gap. CDR3 DNA: TGTGCCAGCAGCCAGGCCCCCAGATACGACTATGGCTACACCTTC. It translates to CASSQAPRYDYGYTF.

This clone was observed a few times. The genes are TRBV2 and TRBJ2-3; TRBD2 aligns across 8 bases. The CDR3 is 14 amino acids. CDR1 and CDR2 (germline): SNHLY, FYNNEI. The ends lost 8 bases at V and 1 base at J; junction bases unmatched: 5. CDR3 bases: TGTGCCAGCGAAGCGGGGGCCCGCACAGATACGCAGTATTTT. It translates to CASEAGARTDTQYF. The full variable domain, in which reference TRBV2 and TRBJ2-3 provide the parts outside the CDR3, is EPEVTQTPSHQVTQMGQEVILRCVPISNHLYFYWYRQILGQKVEFLVSFYNNEISEKSEIFDDQFSVERPDGSNFTLKIRSTKLEDSAMYFCASEAGARTDTQYFGPGTRLTVL.

The V call is TRBV4-1, the J call TRBJ1-1, with unresolved D. CDR1 MGHRA and CDR2 YSYEKL come from the germline V gene. V was cut by 0 bases and J by 10 bases, with 12 bases left in between. CDR3 length: 13 residues. The CDR3: CASSQDRQFLAFF. CDR3 bases: TGCGCCAGCAGCCAAGATCGCCAATTCTTAGCTTTCTTT.

The chain has TRBV6-1 and TRBJ1-1; D is perhaps TRBD1 (6 bases). The CDR3 is 15 residues long. Germline V gene data show CDR1 as MNHNS and CDR2 as SASEGT. V lost 6 bases, J lost 6 bases, and 20 bases lay in between. CDR3 nucleotide sequence: TGTGCCAGCAGCATACGGGGGGCGGGTTCCGCTGAAGCTTTCTTT. Its translation: CASSIRGAGSAEAFF.

The CDR3: CASSEGDIPTALVAKNIQYF. The CDR3 coding sequence is TGTGCCAGCAGTGAGGGGGACATCCCAACCGCCTTAGTAGCCAAAAACATTCAGTACTTC. This rearrangement joins TRBV6-1 to TRBJ2-4, with a tentative D call TRBD1 (6 bases). Germline CDR1 is MNHNS and CDR2 is SASEGT. The CDR3 totals 20 residues. The V end lost 3 bases, the J end lost 0 bases, and 24 bases lay between the germline ends.

CDR3 amino acids: CASKVGLSTDTQYF. In DNA, the CDR3 is TGTGCCAGTAAAGTGGGCCTCAGCACAGATACGCAGTATTTT. The chain has TRBV19 and TRBJ2-3; D call uncertain. The CDR3 spans 14 residues. Germline assignment: CDR1 LNHDA and CDR2 SQIVND (reference sequence). V lost 7 bases and J 0 bases, leaving 11 bases between the germline ends.

This clone occurred once. The chain has TRBV25-1 and TRBJ2-6; the D is unclear. Germline assignment: CDR1 MGHDK and CDR2 SYGVNS. The CDR3 length is 17 residues. V was trimmed by 3 bases and J by 0 bases, leaving 12 bases between them. In DNA, the CDR3 is TGTGCCAGCAGTGAGCTCCATCTCTCCTCTGGGGCCAACGTCCTGACTTTC. Translating it yields CASSELHLSSGANVLTF.

The chain uses TRBV27 and TRBJ2-2; D is undetermined. The CDR3 runs 14 residues. V lost 2 bases and J lost 4, with 8 bases in between. In germline, CDR1 is MNHEY, CDR2 SMNVEV (reference sequence). In nucleotides, the CDR3 is TGTGCCAGCAGTTTACGGGTACCCACCGGGGAGCTGTTTTTT. This codes for CASSLRVPTGELFF.

The chain recombines TRBV5-1 with TRBJ2-7; the D is unclear. This CDR3 has 13 residues. Germline V gives CDR1 SGHRS, CDR2 YFSETQ. The ends were cut back, 5 bases at V and 0 bases at J, with 9 bases in the middle. The CDR3 coding sequence is TGCGCCAGCAGTGGGCAGACCTCCTACGAGCAGTACTTC. It is translated as CASSGQTSYEQYF.

V and J are TRBV4-2 and TRBJ2-1; 7 bases match TRBD2. CDR3 length equals 17 residues. The V gene's germline CDR1 is LGHNA and CDR2 YNFKEQ. V dropped 3 bases and J dropped 8; count of bases not matched to a gene: 16. The CDR3 DNA sequence: TGTGCCAGCAGCCACGACACGGACCGGGGACTACCCCATGAGCAGTTCTTC. This translates into CASSHDTDRGLPHEQFF.

The CDR3 bases are TGTGCCACCAGAGGAGCGGGGGGCCTAGCCAAAAACATTCAGTACTTC. Its translation is CATRGAGGLAKNIQYF. The gene calls are TRBV15 and TRBJ2-4, with TRBD2 matching 9 bases. V shed 6 bases and J 0 bases; nucleotides not matched to a gene: 6. Germline V gene sequence: CDR1 LNHNV, CDR2 YYDKDF (reference sequence). The CDR3 is 16 residues long.

The gene calls are TRBV2 and TRBJ1-1; 8 positions agree with TRBD1. The CDR3 loop spans 14 amino acids. CDR1 and CDR2 from the germline V gene are SNHLY and FYNNEI. The ends lost 7 bases at V and 4 bases at J; junction bases unmatched: 8. The DNA for the CDR3 is TGTGCCAGCAACCCGGACAGGGTGAGCACTGAAGCTTTCTTT. It yields the protein CASNPDRVSTEAFF.

The rearrangement joins TRBV29-1 to TRBJ1-4; 9 nucleotides match TRBD1. CDR1 SQVTM and CDR2 ANQGSEA come from the germline V gene. V lost 8 bases, J lost 10 bases, and 8 bases stayed unmatched. The CDR3 runs 12 residues. The CDR3, as DNA: TGCAGCCTTAGGGACAGGGAAGGAAAACTGTTTTTT. It specifies CSLRDREGKLFF.

The sample holds one count of this clone. The chain is built from TRBV5-1 and TRBJ2-7, with D possibly TRBD2 on 5 matching bases. This CDR3 spans 14 amino acids. The germline V gene encodes CDR1 SGHRS and CDR2 YFSETQ. The V end lost 0 bases, the J end lost 2 bases, and 9 bases lay between the germline ends. The CDR3 is CASSLGPGTYEQYF. The CDR3 DNA follows: TGCGCCAGCAGCTTGGGTCCGGGAACCTACGAGCAGTACTTC.

V usage is TRBV5-1 and J usage is TRBJ2-2; D gene ambiguous. The CDR3 runs to 13 residues. The germline V and J ends were trimmed by 0 bases and 3 bases, with 3 bases remaining between them. CDR1 and CDR2 (germline): SGHRS, YFSETQ. The CDR3, as DNA: TGCGCCAGCAGCTTGGTATACACCGGGGAGCTGTTTTTT. Translating it yields CASSLVYTGELFF.

The V and J genes are TRBV7-9 and TRBJ1-1; 9 nucleotides match TRBD1. V gave up 1 base and J gave up 7 bases; unmatched junction bases: 7. From germline, CDR1 is SEHNR and CDR2 FQNEAQ (reference sequence). The CDR3 runs 15 residues. In nucleotides, the CDR3 is TGTGCCAGCAGCTTAGTCGCGGGACAGGGTTATGAAGCTTTCTTT. This encodes CASSLVAGQGYEAFF.

The chain's CDR3 is CASSLADAFGEQYF. The CDR3 DNA reads TGTGCCAGCAGCTTAGCGGACGCCTTCGGCGAGCAGTACTTC. The chain recombines TRBV11-2 with TRBJ2-7; D call uncertain. The V and J ends lost 1 base and 6 bases respectively, with 13 bases between them. The CDR3 has 14 residues. Germline lookup yields CDR1 SGHAT and CDR2 FQNNGV.

This chain uses TRBV19 with TRBJ1-5; TRBD1 might be the D (5 bases). The CDR3 totals 15 residues. The germline V gene encodes CDR1 LNHDA and CDR2 SQIVND (reference sequence). V was pared by 2 bases and J by 3 bases, with 11 bases between. CDR3 nucleotide sequence: TGTGCCAGTAGTATACAGTGGGGGGACAATCAGCCCCAGCATTTT. Its protein is CASSIQWGDNQPQHF.

This sequence joins TRBV5-5 and TRBJ1-2; 8 bases are shared with TRBD1. CDR1 is SGHKS and CDR2 is YYEKEE in the germline V gene (reference sequence). There are 15 residues in the CDR3. V lost 0 bases and J lost 2; bases outside the gene matches: 3. CDR3 sequence reads: CASSLVRQGNYGYTF. The CDR3 DNA reads as TGTGCCAGCAGCTTGGTTCGACAGGGGAACTATGGCTACACCTTC.

This chain links TRBV2 with TRBJ2-3; 12 bases line up with TRBD2. Trimming cost V 8 bases and J 8 bases; bases outside gene matches: 8. CDR3 length: 14 amino acids. Germline CDR1 and CDR2: SNHLY and FYNNEI. The CDR3 sequence is CASGTSGSGGTQYF. CDR3 DNA: TGTGCCAGCGGGACTAGCGGGTCAGGGGGTACGCAGTATTTT.

The rearrangement uses TRBV29-1 and TRBJ2-5; TRBD1 matches 8 bases. This CDR3 contains 13 residues. V lost 6 bases and J lost 2; bases outside the gene matches: 5. Germline CDR1 and CDR2: SQVTM and ANQGSEA. This chain's CDR3 is CSVRQGLQETQYF. The DNA for the CDR3 is TGCAGCGTACGACAGGGGCTACAAGAGACCCAGTACTTC.

The chain recombines TRBV14 with TRBJ1-4; 10 bases map to TRBD1. V lost 3 bases and J lost 3; bases outside the gene matches: 1. The CDR3 is 15 residues long. From germline, CDR1 is SGHDN and CDR2 FVKESK. CDR3 region: CASSHGQGANEKLFF. The DNA of the CDR3 is TGTGCCAGCAGCCACGGACAGGGGGCTAATGAAAAACTGTTTTTT.

The rearrangement joins TRBV10-3 to TRBJ2-7, with D possibly being TRBD1 or TRBD2 (5 bases each). This CDR3 contains 15 residues. Deletions cut 6 bases from V and 1 base from J, with 16 bases between. The germline V gene encodes CDR1 ENHRY and CDR2 SYGVKD. CDR3 in DNA: TGTGCCATCAGAAACCGGGACCCCGCATCCTACGAGCAGTACTTC. This codes for CAIRNRDPASYEQYF.